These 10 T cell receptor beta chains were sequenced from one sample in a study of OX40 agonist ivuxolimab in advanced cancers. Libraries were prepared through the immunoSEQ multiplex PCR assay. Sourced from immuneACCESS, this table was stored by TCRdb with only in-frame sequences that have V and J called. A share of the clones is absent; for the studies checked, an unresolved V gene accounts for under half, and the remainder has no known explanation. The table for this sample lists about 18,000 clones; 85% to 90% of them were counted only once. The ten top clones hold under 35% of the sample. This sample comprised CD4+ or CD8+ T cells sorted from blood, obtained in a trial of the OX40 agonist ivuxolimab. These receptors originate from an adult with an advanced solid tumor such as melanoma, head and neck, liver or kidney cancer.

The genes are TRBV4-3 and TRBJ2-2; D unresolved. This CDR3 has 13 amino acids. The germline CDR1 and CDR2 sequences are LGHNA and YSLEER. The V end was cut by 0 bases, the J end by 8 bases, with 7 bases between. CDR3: CASSQDRAGELFF. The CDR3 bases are TGCGCCAGCAGCCAAGATAGGGCTGGGGAGCTGTTTTTT.

CDR3 DNA sequence: TGTGCCAGCAGTGAACCAGGGGGCTTAACCGGGGAGCTGTTTTTT. This translates into CASSEPGGLTGELFF. V is TRBV6-1 and J is TRBJ2-2, with 8 bases lining up with TRBD1. Germline values: CDR1 MNHNS, CDR2 SASEGT. The CDR3 is 15 amino acids. With 2 bases clipped from V and 5 bases from J, the junction kept 4 bases outside the gene matches.

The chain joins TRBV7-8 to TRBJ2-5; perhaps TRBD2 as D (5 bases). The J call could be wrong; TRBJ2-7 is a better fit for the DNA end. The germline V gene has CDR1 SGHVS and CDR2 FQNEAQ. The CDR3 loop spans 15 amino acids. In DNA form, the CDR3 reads TGTGCCAGCAGCTTAGCAGTTACGGGATCTTACGAGCAGTACTTC. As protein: CASSLAVTGSYEQYF.

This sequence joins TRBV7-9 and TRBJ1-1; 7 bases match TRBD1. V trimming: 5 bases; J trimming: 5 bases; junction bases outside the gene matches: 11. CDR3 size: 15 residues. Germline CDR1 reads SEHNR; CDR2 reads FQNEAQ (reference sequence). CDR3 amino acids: CASSPDRVGATEAFF. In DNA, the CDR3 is TGTGCCAGCAGCCCCGACAGGGTCGGAGCGACTGAAGCTTTCTTT.

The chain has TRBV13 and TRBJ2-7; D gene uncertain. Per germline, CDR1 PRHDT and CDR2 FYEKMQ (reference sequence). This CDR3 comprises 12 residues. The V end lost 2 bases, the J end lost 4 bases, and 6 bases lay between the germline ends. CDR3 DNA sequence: TGTGCCAGCAGCTTACGTCCTTACGAGCAGTACTTC. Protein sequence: CASSLRPYEQYF.

This CDR3 is CASRKTSGSPDTQYF. The CDR3 DNA is TGTGCCAGCAGGAAGACTAGCGGGAGCCCAGATACGCAGTATTTT. The V and J genes are TRBV6-1 and TRBJ2-3; 12 nucleotides match TRBD2. This CDR3 region has 15 residues. Per germline, CDR1 MNHNS and CDR2 SASEGT. Losses at the gene ends were 6 bases for V and 4 bases for J; bases not matched to a gene: 5.

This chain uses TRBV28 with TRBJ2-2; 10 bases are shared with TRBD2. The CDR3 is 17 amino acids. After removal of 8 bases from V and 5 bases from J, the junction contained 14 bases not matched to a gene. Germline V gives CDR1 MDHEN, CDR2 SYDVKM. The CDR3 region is CASPKEREGVGTGELFF. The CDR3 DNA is TGTGCCAGCCCCAAGGAGCGGGAGGGCGTGGGGACCGGGGAGCTGTTTTTT.

The CDR3 bases are TGTGCCAGCAGTGAAGAGGGGACAGGGTCCAATGAGCAGTTCTTC. Translating gives CASSEEGTGSNEQFF. The chain recombines TRBV6-1 with TRBJ2-1, with 9 bases matching TRBD1. V was pared by 1 base and J by 6 bases, with 4 bases of the junction left unmatched. The length of the CDR3 is 15 residues. Germline V gives CDR1 MNHNS, CDR2 SASEGT.

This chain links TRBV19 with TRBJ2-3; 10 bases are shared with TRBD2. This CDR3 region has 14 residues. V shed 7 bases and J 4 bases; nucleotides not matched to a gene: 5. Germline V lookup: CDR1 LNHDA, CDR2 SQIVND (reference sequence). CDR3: CASNIAGGADTQYF. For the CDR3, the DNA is TGTGCCAGTAACATAGCGGGAGGCGCAGATACGCAGTATTTT. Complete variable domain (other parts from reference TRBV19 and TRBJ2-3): DGGITQSPKYLFRKEGQNVTLSCEQNLNHDAMYWYRQDPGQGLRLIYYSQIVNDFQKGDIAEGYSVSREKKESFPLTVTSAQKNPTAFYLCASNIAGGADTQYFGPGTRLTVL.

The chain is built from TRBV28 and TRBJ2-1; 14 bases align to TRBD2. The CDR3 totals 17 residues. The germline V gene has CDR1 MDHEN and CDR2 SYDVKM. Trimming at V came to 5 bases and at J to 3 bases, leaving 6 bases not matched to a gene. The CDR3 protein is CASSPGLAGEVYNEQFF. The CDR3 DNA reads TGTGCCAGCAGTCCGGGACTAGCGGGAGAAGTCTACAATGAGCAGTTCTTC.